These T cell receptor beta chains were read from a single sample in a study of cytomegalovirus exposure and HLA in healthy donors. Assay: immunoSEQ multiplex PCR; the TCRdb copy retains only in-frame clones and omits some. The data hold 100,000 to 150,000 clones, with about 8.6% observed a single time. Sequencing used PBMCs. Receptor source: a woman between 40 and 55 years old in good health and CMV-seropositive. The CDR3 runs from the conserved cysteine through the conserved F or W. Fields, in order: clone size, J gene, D gene, V gene, CDR3 protein, CDR3 DNA. A D gene is named only where the DNA matches it firmly. Clone size is given for some rows only: seen once, a few or many times, or a class if the clone is expanded.

.,TRBJ1-2,.,TRBV19,CASSPGANTNYGYTF,TGTGCCAGTAGTCCAGGGGCGAATACTAACTATGGCTACACCTTC
.,TRBJ2-5,.,TRBV6-1,CASTTGQETQYF,TGTGCCAGCACAACAGGGCAAGAGACCCAGTACTTC
few,TRBJ1-1,.,TRBV7-9,CASSLQFTEAFF,TGTGCCAGCAGCTTACAGTTTACTGAAGCTTTCTTT
few,TRBJ1-5,.,TRBV11-2,CASSLEGGLSNQPQHF,TGTGCCAGCAGCTTAGAGGGGGGACTTAGCAATCAGCCCCAGCATTTT
.,TRBJ1-1,.,TRBV9,CASSVDHSQNTEAFF,TGTGCCAGCAGCGTTGATCACTCTCAGAACACTGAAGCTTTCTTT
.,TRBJ1-2,.,TRBV28,CASLKQGRDGYTF,TGTGCCAGCCTAAAACAGGGTCGGGATGGCTACACCTTC
.,TRBJ2-2,.,TRBV6-1,CASSEQGGTGELFF,TGTGCCAGCAGTGAACAGGGAGGCACCGGGGAGCTGTTTTTT
few,TRBJ1-2,.,TRBV5-4,CASSLDRNYGYTF,TGTGCCAGCAGCTTGGACAGGAACTATGGCTACACCTTC
few,TRBJ1-2,.,TRBV2,CASSVQGGYGYTF,TGTGCCAGCAGTGTCCAGGGTGGCTATGGCTACACCTTC
few,TRBJ1-2,.,TRBV7-2,CASSLGLRYGYTF,TGTGCCAGCAGCTTAGGATTGCGTTATGGCTACACCTTC
.,TRBJ2-7,.,TRBV7-9,CASSLVRSPYEQYF,TGTGCCAGCAGCTTAGTTAGGAGCCCCTACGAGCAGTACTTC
few,TRBJ2-2,.,TRBV18,CASSPQPPAETNTGELFF,TGTGCCAGCTCTCCACAACCACCCGCGGAGACGAACACCGGGGAGCTGTTTTTT
few,TRBJ2-5,.,TRBV29-1,CSVESRGRGETQYF,TGCAGCGTTGAGTCCAGGGGTCGGGGAGAGACCCAGTACTTC
few,TRBJ1-1,TRBD1,TRBV7-8,CASSLARQGHRYTEAFF,TGTGCCAGCAGCTTAGCAAGACAGGGTCATCGGTACACTGAAGCTTTCTTT
few,TRBJ2-7,TRBD1,TRBV6-5,CASSLRQGNFEQYF,TGTGCCAGCAGTTTACGACAGGGCAATTTCGAGCAGTACTTC
few,TRBJ1-4,.,TRBV28,CASRPPTVTNEKLFF,TGTGCCAGCAGACCCCCGACTGTAACTAATGAAAAACTGTTTTTT
few,TRBJ1-1,.,TRBV30,CAWSVFDTEAFF,TGTGCCTGGAGTGTTTTCGACACTGAAGCTTTCTTT
.,TRBJ1-1,.,TRBV6-6,CASSYSGRGTEAFF,TGTGCCAGCAGTTACTCCGGCCGAGGCACTGAAGCTTTCTTT
.,TRBJ1-2,.,TRBV2,CASGRVGSTNYGYTF,TGTGCCAGTGGGCGGGTCGGCAGCACTAACTATGGCTACACCTTC
.,TRBJ2-7,.,TRBV5-1,CASSLGRGGAYEQYF,TGCGCCAGCAGCTTGGGTCGGGGAGGCGCCTACGAGCAGTACTTC
.,TRBJ2-4,TRBD2,TRBV7-2,CASSVPRLGGGRDIQYF,TGTGCCAGCAGCGTCCCCAGACTAGGCGGGGGGAGGGACATTCAGTACTTC
few,TRBJ2-2,TRBD2,TRBV7-8,CASSPSGGAGTGELFF,TGTGCCAGCAGTCCTAGCGGGGGGGCAGGCACCGGGGAGCTGTTTTTT
.,TRBJ2-2,TRBD1,TRBV19,CATKQGAGNTGELFF,TGTGCCACCAAACAGGGGGCGGGAAACACCGGGGAGCTGTTTTTT
few,TRBJ1-2,TRBD1,TRBV7-8,CASSSLTGVGYTF,TGTGCCAGCAGCTCTCTGACAGGGGTTGGCTACACCTTC
few,TRBJ1-1,TRBD1,TRBV7-9,CASSRGGAEDTEAFF,TGTGCCAGCAGCAGAGGGGGCGCGGAGGACACTGAAGCTTTCTTT
few,TRBJ2-7,.,TRBV7-9,CASSFPGTTYEQYF,TGTGCCAGCAGCTTCCCAGGGACAACTTACGAGCAGTACTTC
few,TRBJ2-5,.,TRBV10-1,CASSESPDQETQYF,TGCGCCAGCAGTGAGTCGCCGGACCAAGAGACCCAGTACTTC
.,TRBJ2-3,.,TRBV9,CASSVADTQYF,TGTGCCAGCAGCGTAGCGGATACGCAGTATTTT
.,TRBJ2-2,TRBD1,TRBV28,CASSSLGQGITGELFF,TGTGCCAGCAGTTCTCTGGGACAGGGGATCACCGGGGAGCTGTTTTTT
few,TRBJ2-7,TRBD2,TRBV9,CASSASGSLYF,TGTGCCAGCAGCGCCAGCGGGAGTCTGTACTTC
few,TRBJ2-1,TRBD2,TRBV4-1,CASSSRTSGGNNEQFF,TGCGCCAGCAGCTCCCGGACTAGCGGGGGTAACAATGAGCAGTTCTTC
.,TRBJ1-4,.,TRBV6-5,CASSYSWRALEKLFF,TGTGCCAGCAGTTACTCGTGGAGGGCCCTTGAAAAACTGTTTTTT
few,TRBJ2-1,TRBD2,TRBV30,CAFARTSSYNEQFF,TGTGCCTTTGCCCGGACTAGCTCCTACAATGAGCAGTTCTTC
few,TRBJ1-1,TRBD1,TRBV19,CVSQGLGNTEAFF,TGTGTCTCACAGGGGTTGGGGAACACTGAAGCTTTCTTT
.,TRBJ2-2,.,TRBV6-5,CASSYERDTGELFF,TGTGCCAGCAGTTACGAGCGGGACACCGGGGAGCTGTTTTTT
few,TRBJ2-3,TRBD2,TRBV7-9,CASRAGGTDTQYF,TGTGCCAGCAGAGCGGGGGGCACAGATACGCAGTATTTT
few,TRBJ1-1,.,TRBV6-6,CASSPRGHRENTEAFF,TGTGCCAGCAGCCCAAGGGGCCACAGGGAGAACACTGAAGCTTTCTTT
few,TRBJ2-7,.,TRBV14,CASSYGRYDYEQYF,TGTGCCAGCAGCTATGGGCGATACGACTACGAGCAGTACTTC
.,TRBJ1-6,.,TRBV28,CASSLRKDYNSPLHF,TGTGCCAGCAGTTTGAGGAAAGACTATAATTCACCCCTCCACTTT
few,TRBJ2-6,.,TRBV27,CASSFRLLSGANVLTF,TGTGCCAGCAGTTTTCGACTGCTCTCTGGGGCCAACGTCCTGACTTTC
few,TRBJ1-5,TRBD1,TRBV6-5,CASSPQGASQPQHF,TGTGCCAGCAGTCCCCAGGGGGCGAGTCAGCCCCAGCATTTT
few,TRBJ2-1,.,TRBV6-5,CASSRLHLGNEQFF,TGTGCCAGCAGTCGACTTCATCTGGGCAATGAGCAGTTCTTC
few,TRBJ1-6,.,TRBV6-1,CASSGPGVRNSPLHF,TGTGCCAGCAGTGGCCCCGGGGTACGGAATTCACCCCTCCACTTT
few,TRBJ2-1,TRBD1,TRBV5-1,CASRFSPGQEYNEQFF,TGCGCCAGCAGGTTTTCTCCGGGACAGGAATACAATGAGCAGTTCTTC
.,TRBJ1-1,.,TRBV29-1,CSVEYSVNTEAFF,TGCAGCGTTGAATATTCGGTGAACACTGAAGCTTTCTTT
few,TRBJ1-5,.,TRBV15,CATSRREDGGNQPQHF,TGTGCCACCAGCAGAAGGGAGGACGGGGGCAATCAGCCCCAGCATTTT
.,TRBJ2-7,.,TRBV29-1,CSVLAHEQYF,TGCAGCGTTCTGGCCCACGAGCAGTACTTC
.,TRBJ2-3,.,TRBV28,CVSLGGPVRDTQYF,TGTGTCAGCCTAGGCGGGCCCGTCAGAGATACGCAGTATTTT
few,TRBJ1-1,TRBD1,TRBV11-2,CASSLVPGGHEAFF,TGTGCCAGCAGCTTAGTTCCAGGGGGCCATGAAGCTTTCTTT
.,TRBJ1-2,TRBD1,TRBV27,CASSPRQGAGYTF,TGTGCCAGCAGCCCTCGACAGGGGGCGGGCTACACCTTC
few,TRBJ1-1,.,TRBV30,CAWSREHNTEAFF,TGTGCCTGGAGCCGGGAACATAACACTGAAGCTTTCTTT
.,TRBJ2-3,.,TRBV29-1,CSAARQGTDTQYF,TGCAGCGCTGCGCGGCAGGGGACAGATACGCAGTATTTT
few,TRBJ2-4,.,TRBV19,CASSIAQGNIQYF,TGTGCCAGTAGTATAGCCCAGGGAAACATTCAGTACTTC
few,TRBJ2-2,TRBD2,TRBV7-8,CASSRASGGNTGELFF,TGTGCCAGCAGCCGGGCTAGCGGGGGCAACACCGGGGAGCTGTTTTTT